Many counts were recorded for the clone carrying this TCR beta chain. Its antigen is not known. The TCRbeta library incorporated unique molecular identifiers. TCRdb re-called the PCR reads through MiXCR, storing one row per CDR3 protein. Found here are some 10,000 distinct CDR3 sequences, 14% of them singletons; the top ten hold approximately 55%. CDR1 is SGHDT and CDR2 is YYEEEE in the germline V gene. This CDR3 is 14 amino acids long. Deletions cut 1 base from V and 4 bases from J, with 11 bases between. This sample was taken from a study of T-cell reconstitution after alpha-beta-depleted transplantation in children. Findings of the study overall: Some patients' high day-60 TCRbeta diversity was traced to surviving recipient T cells and thymic progenitors. From newly produced T cells came most of the T-cell counts and diversity one year after transplant. There were reportedly several hundred expanded graft clones from which alpha-beta T cells came about two months after transplant.

The sequence was collected from a male patient aged 5 to 17 who had a stem cell transplant for acute lymphoblastic leukemia, so the T cells may come from the graft donor. The chain employs TRBV5-6 and TRBJ1-1; no firm D call. The sequenced sample was PBMCs, mostly from graft donor cells, obtained 60 days after TCRalphabeta/CD19-depleted stem cell transplant. CDR3: CASSLWPHSTEAFF. Written as DNA, the CDR3 is TGTGCCAGCAGCTTGTGGCCCCATAGCACTGAAGCTTTCTTT.